This T cell receptor (beta chain) was captured in a study of T cell changes during pregnancy in multiple sclerosis. J was trimmed by 2 bases and V by 5 bases; bases with no gene match: 3. The CDR3 runs to 15 residues. Per germline, CDR1 SEHNR and CDR2 FQNEAQ (reference sequence). This table comes from immunoSEQ multiplex PCR, and its TCRdb copy is limited to in-frame clones, with some not included. This repertoire shows under 30,000 clones, around 89% found once; its top ten account for roughly 6.9%. The sample here was CD8+ T cells from peripheral blood mononuclear cells, taken in the second trimester of pregnancy. This TCR was recovered from a female donor with multiple sclerosis, enrolled in a pregnancy study. The rearrangement joins TRBV7-9 to TRBJ2-5, with 12 nucleotides matching TRBD2. The CDR3 region has the DNA TGTGCCAGCAGCCCGGGGACTAGCGGGCAAGAGACCCAGTACTTC. It yields the protein CASSPGTSGQETQYF. Full variable domain (outside the CDR3, taken from reference TRBV7-9 and TRBJ2-5): DTGVSQNPRHKITKRGQNVTFRCDPISEHNRLYWYRQTLGQGPEFLTYFQNEAQLEKSRLLSDRFSAERPKGSFSTLEIQRTEQGDSAMYLCASSPGTSGQETQYFGPGTRLLVL.